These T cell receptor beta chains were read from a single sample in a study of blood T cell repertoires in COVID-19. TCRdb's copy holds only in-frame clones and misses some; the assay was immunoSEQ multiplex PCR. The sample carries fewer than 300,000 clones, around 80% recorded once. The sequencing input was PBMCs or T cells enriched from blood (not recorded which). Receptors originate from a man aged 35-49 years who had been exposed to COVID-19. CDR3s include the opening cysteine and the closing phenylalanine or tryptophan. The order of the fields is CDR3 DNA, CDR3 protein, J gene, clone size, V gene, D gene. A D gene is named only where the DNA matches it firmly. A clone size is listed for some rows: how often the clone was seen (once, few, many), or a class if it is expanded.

cdr3_nt: TGTGCCAGCAGTGTAGAGGCGGGAGTCAGTTCTGAGGAGCTGTTTTTT
cdr3_aa: CASSVEAGVSSEELFF
j_call: TRBJ2-2
clone_size: -
v_call: TRBV2
d_call: TRBD2

cdr3_nt: TGTGCCAGCAGCTTAGAGGCCGGGACAGCCTACGAGCAGTACTTC
cdr3_aa: CASSLEAGTAYEQYF
j_call: TRBJ2-7
clone_size: -
v_call: TRBV7-6
d_call: TRBD1

cdr3_nt: TGTGCCAGCAGCTTAGTGAGTAGCGGCGTTGCGCAGTTCTTC
cdr3_aa: CASSLVSSGVAQFF
j_call: TRBJ2-1
clone_size: -
v_call: TRBV13
d_call: -

cdr3_nt: TGTGTCGGTACGGTTGGAAACACCATATATTTT
cdr3_aa: CVGTVGNTIYF
j_call: TRBJ1-3
clone_size: few
v_call: TRBV30
d_call: -

cdr3_nt: TGTGCCAGCTCAGCGGGACAGGGCACCGGGGAGCTGTTTTTT
cdr3_aa: CASSAGQGTGELFF
j_call: TRBJ2-2
clone_size: -
v_call: TRBV18
d_call: TRBD1

cdr3_nt: TGTGCCAGCAGTTTGGGGGCAGCTTCCTACAATGAGCAGTTCTTC
cdr3_aa: CASSLGAASYNEQFF
j_call: TRBJ2-1
clone_size: -
v_call: TRBV27
d_call: -

cdr3_nt: TGTGCCAGCCGACATCGAGACACCATATATTTT
cdr3_aa: CASRHRDTIYF
j_call: TRBJ1-3
clone_size: -
v_call: TRBV30
d_call: -

cdr3_nt: TGTGCCAGCTCGCGGCGGGAGGGCTCTTTTTCCGGGGAGCTGTTTTTT
cdr3_aa: CASSRREGSFSGELFF
j_call: TRBJ2-2
clone_size: -
v_call: TRBV2
d_call: TRBD2

cdr3_nt: TGTGCCAGCAGCTTAATGGGACTTAGCTCCTACAATGAGCAGTTCTTC
cdr3_aa: CASSLMGLSSYNEQFF
j_call: TRBJ2-1
clone_size: few
v_call: TRBV7-2
d_call: -

cdr3_nt: TGTGCCAGCAGCTTAGAAGAGGGCCGGAGAGGGGAGCTGTTTTTT
cdr3_aa: CASSLEEGRRGELFF
j_call: TRBJ2-2
clone_size: -
v_call: TRBV7-9
d_call: -

cdr3_nt: TGTGCCAGCAGTAGTATTAGACAGGGGGCGGTGGCTTTCTTT
cdr3_aa: CASSSIRQGAVAFF
j_call: TRBJ1-1
clone_size: -
v_call: TRBV2
d_call: TRBD1

cdr3_nt: TGTGCCAGCTCACTCGGACAGGGGGGCACTGAAGCTTTCTTT
cdr3_aa: CASSLGQGGTEAFF
j_call: TRBJ1-1
clone_size: -
v_call: TRBV18
d_call: TRBD1

cdr3_nt: TGTGCCAGCACCCAGTCAGAAGGGGTTTCGGGCTACACCTTC
cdr3_aa: CASTQSEGVSGYTF
j_call: TRBJ1-2
clone_size: -
v_call: TRBV6-5
d_call: -

cdr3_nt: TGTGCCATATGCCCGGGACAGGGCAAAAATGAGCAGTTCTTC
cdr3_aa: CAICPGQGKNEQFF
j_call: TRBJ2-1
clone_size: -
v_call: TRBV10-3
d_call: TRBD1

cdr3_nt: TGTGCCAGTAGTATTTCGGGGTCTGGGGCCAACGTCCTGACTTTC
cdr3_aa: CASSISGSGANVLTF
j_call: TRBJ2-6
clone_size: few
v_call: TRBV19
d_call: -

cdr3_nt: TGTGCCTGGAGTGTACATACCGGGGAGCTGTTTTTT
cdr3_aa: CAWSVHTGELFF
j_call: TRBJ2-2
clone_size: once
v_call: TRBV30
d_call: -